This T cell receptor (beta chain) was recovered during a study of control samples from healthy donors and cancer patients. TCRdb keeps only in-frame clones here, not all; method: immunoSEQ multiplex PCR. The sample records about 120,000 clones, roughly 90% being singletons. This CDR3 comprises 15 residues. J gave up 7 bases and V 0 bases, and 4 bases lay outside the gene matches. In germline, CDR1 is MNHEY, CDR2 SVGAGI. The material sequenced was blood. The gene calls are TRBV6-5 and TRBJ2-1, with 9 bases matching TRBD2. This clonotype originated in a man in his forties in good health. CDR3 DNA: TGTGCCAGCAGTTACTCCAGCGGGGGGCTGAATGAGCAGTTCTTC. Amino acids: CASSYSSGGLNEQFF.